This record covers a single TCR beta chain. V was shortened by 7 bases and J by 5 bases, with 35 bases between the two germline ends. Germline CDR1 is SGHVS and CDR2 is FQNEAQ. The CDR3 runs 20 residues. This sample is part of a study of T-cell memory formation after mild COVID-19. Study-level information: Clusters of TCRs were largely donor specific.

MiXCR, run by TCRdb on the 5' RACE reads, gives a single entry per CDR3 protein. The sample has roughly 560,000 distinct CDR3 sequences; about a fifth are singletons. The chain is built from TRBV7-8 and TRBJ2-5; weak D call: TRBD2 (5 bases). The sample was PBMCs or a T cell subset sorted from them (not recorded which). The receptor's source is an adult woman who had mild COVID-19 (a few samples of this study predate the infection). Cell type and time point are not known. The CDR3 DNA follows: TGTGCCAGCACCTTTTTTCGAGAAATGAGGGAAGGAAGTAGGGTGGAGACCCAGTACTTC. Its protein product is CASTFFREMREGSRVETQYF. Complete variable domain (other parts from reference TRBV7-8 and TRBJ2-5): GAGVSQSPRYKVAKRGQDVALRCDPISGHVSLFWYQQALGQGPEFLTYFQNEAQLDKSGLPSDRFFAERPEGSVSTLKIQRTQQEDSAVYLCASTFFREMREGSRVETQYFGPGTRLLVL.